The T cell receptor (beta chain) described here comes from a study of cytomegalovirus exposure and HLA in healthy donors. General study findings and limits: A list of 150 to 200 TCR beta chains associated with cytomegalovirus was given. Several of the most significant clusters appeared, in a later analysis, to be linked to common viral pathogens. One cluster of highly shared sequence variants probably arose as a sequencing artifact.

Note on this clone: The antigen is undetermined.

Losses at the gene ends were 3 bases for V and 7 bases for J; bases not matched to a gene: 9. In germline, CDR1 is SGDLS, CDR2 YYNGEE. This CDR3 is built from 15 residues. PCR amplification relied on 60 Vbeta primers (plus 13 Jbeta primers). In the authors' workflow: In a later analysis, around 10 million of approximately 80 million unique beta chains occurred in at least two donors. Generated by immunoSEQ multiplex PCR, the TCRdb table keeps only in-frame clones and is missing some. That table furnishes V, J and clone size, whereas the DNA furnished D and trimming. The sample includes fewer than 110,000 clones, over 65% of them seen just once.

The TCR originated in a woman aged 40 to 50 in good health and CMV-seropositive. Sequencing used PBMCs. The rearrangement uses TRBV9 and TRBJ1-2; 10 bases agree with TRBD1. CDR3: CASSAAGQGSAGYTF. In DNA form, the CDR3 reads TGTGCCAGCAGCGCGGCGGGACAGGGGTCGGCTGGCTACACCTTC.